This paragraph covers one T cell receptor (beta chain) sequence. Its antigen is unidentified. These data come from a study of breast tumors, draining lymph nodes, adjacent tissues. Study outcomes and limitations: Compared with basal-like, luminal-like tumors shared significantly more repertoire with nontumor tissue. The data were judged consistent with most tumor T cells coming from lymph node and expanding in tumor. Tumor repertoires ranked between lymph nodes and nontumor tissue in diversity, with V and J gene preferences. Tumor T cell lymph node origin was a supported hypothesis, not proven.

One entry per CDR3 protein, called by TCRdb with MiXCR from the multiplex PCR reads. The sample records some 65,000 distinct CDR3 sequences, less than 45% being singletons. This sequence originates from a female donor with breast cancer. Some clones in this sample may be carry-over from other donors' samples. The sample comprised breast tumor tissue.

The CDR3 reads CATSELGGELFF. For the CDR3, the DNA is TGTGCCACCAGTGAGCTGGGCGGGGAGCTGTTTTTT. The gene calls are TRBV24-1 and TRBJ2-2; D is ambiguous. The V gene lost 4 bases and the J gene lost 7 bases, with 6 bases spanning the gap. Germline V gene sequence: CDR1 KGHDR, CDR2 SFDVKD. The CDR3 consists of 12 residues.